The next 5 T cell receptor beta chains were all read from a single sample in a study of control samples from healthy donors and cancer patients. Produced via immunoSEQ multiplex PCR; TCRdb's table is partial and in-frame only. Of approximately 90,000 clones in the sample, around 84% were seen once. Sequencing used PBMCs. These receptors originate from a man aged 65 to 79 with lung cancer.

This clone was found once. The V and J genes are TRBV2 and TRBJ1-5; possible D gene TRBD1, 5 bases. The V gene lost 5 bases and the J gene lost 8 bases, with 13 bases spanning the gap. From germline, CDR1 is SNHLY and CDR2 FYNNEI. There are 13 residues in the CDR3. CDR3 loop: CASSLGGLKPQHF. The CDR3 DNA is TGTGCCAGCAGTCTGGGGGGGTTGAAGCCCCAGCATTTT.

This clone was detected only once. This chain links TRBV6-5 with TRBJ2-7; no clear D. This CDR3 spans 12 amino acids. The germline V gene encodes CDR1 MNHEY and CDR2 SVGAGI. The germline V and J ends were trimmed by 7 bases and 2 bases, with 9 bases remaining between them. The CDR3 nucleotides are TGTGCCAGCAAATTTGAGGCCTACGAGCAGTACTTC. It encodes CASKFEAYEQYF.

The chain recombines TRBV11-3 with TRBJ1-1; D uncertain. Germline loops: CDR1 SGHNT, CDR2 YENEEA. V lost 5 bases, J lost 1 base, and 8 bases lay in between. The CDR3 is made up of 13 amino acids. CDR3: CASSEDTNTEAFF. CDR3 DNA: TGTGCCAGCAGCGAGGATACGAACACTGAAGCTTTCTTT.

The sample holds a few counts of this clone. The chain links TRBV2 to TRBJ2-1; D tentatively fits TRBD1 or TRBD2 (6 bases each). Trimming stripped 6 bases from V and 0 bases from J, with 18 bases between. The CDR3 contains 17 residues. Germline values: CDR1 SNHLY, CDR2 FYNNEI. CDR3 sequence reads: CASRGLGGRGSYNEQFF. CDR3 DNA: TGTGCCAGCAGAGGTTTGGGGGGCAGGGGCTCCTACAATGAGCAGTTCTTC.

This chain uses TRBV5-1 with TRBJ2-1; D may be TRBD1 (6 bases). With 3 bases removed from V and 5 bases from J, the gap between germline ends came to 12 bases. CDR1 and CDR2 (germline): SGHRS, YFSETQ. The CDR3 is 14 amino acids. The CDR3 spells CASSWGLGNNEQFF. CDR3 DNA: TGCGCCAGCAGCTGGGGGCTGGGAAACAATGAGCAGTTCTTC.